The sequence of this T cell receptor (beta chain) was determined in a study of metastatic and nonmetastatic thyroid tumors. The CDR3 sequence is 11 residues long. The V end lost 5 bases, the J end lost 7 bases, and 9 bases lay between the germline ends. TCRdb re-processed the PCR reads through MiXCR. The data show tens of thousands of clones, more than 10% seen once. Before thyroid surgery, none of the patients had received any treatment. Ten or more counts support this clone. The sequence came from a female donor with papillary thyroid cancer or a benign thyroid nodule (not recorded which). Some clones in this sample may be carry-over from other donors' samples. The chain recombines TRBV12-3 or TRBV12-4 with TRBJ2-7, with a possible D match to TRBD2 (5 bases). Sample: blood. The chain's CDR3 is CASSPAGEQYF. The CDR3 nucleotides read TGTGCCAGCAGTCCCGCGGGTGAGCAGTACTTC.